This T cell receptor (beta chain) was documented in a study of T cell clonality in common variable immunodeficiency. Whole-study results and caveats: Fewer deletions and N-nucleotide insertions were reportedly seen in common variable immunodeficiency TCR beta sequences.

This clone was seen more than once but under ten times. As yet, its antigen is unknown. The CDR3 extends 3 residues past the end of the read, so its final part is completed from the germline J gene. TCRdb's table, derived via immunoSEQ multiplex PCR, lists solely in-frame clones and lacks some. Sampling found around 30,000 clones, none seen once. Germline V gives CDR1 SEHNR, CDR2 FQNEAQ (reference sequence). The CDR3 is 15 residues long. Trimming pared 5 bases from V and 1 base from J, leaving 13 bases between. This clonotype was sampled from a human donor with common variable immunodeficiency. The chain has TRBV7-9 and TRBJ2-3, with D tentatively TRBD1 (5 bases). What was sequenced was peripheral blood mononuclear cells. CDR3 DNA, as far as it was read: TGTGCCAGCAGCCCCCAGGGTCCGGGCACAGATACG. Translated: CASSPQGPGTDT. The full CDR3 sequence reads CASSPQGPGTDTQYF.